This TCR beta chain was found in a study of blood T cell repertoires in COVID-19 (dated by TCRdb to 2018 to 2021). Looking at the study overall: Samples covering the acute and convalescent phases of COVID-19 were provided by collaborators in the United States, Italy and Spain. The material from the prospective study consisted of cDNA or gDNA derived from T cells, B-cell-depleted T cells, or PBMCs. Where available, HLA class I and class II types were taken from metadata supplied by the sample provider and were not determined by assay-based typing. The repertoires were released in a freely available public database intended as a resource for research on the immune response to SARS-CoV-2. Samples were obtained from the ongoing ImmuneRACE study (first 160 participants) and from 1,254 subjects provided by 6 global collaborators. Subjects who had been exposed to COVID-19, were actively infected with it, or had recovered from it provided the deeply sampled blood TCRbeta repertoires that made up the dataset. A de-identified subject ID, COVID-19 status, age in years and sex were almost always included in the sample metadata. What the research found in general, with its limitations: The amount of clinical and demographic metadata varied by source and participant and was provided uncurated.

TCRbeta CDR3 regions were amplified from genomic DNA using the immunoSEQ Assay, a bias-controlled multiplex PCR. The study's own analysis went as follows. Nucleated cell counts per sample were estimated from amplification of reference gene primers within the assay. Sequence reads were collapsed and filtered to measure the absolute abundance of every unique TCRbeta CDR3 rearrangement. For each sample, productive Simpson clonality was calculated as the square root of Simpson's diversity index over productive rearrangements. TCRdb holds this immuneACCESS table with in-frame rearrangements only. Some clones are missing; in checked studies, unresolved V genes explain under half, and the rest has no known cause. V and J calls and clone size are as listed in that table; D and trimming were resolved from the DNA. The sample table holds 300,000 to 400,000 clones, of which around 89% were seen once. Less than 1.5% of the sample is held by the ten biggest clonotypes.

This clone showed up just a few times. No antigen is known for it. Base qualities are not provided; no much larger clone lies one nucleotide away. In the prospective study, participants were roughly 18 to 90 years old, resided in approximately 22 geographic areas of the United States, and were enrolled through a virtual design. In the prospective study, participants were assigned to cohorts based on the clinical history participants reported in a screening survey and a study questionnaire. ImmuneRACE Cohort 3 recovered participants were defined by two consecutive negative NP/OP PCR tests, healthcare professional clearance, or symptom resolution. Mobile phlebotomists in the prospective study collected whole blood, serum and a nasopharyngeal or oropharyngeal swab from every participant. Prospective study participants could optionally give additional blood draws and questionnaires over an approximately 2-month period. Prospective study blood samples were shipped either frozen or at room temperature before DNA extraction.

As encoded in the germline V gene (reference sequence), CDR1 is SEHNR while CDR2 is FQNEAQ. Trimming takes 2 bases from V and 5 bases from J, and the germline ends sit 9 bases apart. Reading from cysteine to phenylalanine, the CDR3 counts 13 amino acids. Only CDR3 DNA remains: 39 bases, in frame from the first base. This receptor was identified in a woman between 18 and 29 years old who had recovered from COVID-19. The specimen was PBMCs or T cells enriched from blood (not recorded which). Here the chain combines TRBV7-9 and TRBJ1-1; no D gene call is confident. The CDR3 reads CASSLQRGTEAFF. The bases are TGTGCCAGCAGCTTACAACGGGGAACTGAAGCTTTCTTT.